A selection of T cell receptor beta chains follows, all from one sample in a study of T cells after yellow fever vaccination. TCRdb fed the 5' RACE reads into MiXCR, producing one record per CDR3 protein. Here the sample spans 300,000 to 400,000 distinct CDR3 sequences, 8.7% being singletons. Sample: PBMCs, taken on the day of the first yellow fever vaccination. All receptors derive from a young man who received the YFV17D yellow fever vaccine. The CDR3 runs from the conserved cysteine through the conserved F or W. Each record gives: D gene, V gene, J gene, clone size, CDR3 protein, CDR3 DNA. D genes are given only for firm matches. Not every row has a clone size; where given, it reads once, few, many or a size class.

D: TRBD1; V: TRBV5-1; J: TRBJ2-2; size: -; CDR3: CASSLAGQGDTGELFF; DNA: TGCGCCAGCAGCTTGGCCGGTCAGGGGGACACCGGGGAGCTGTTTTTT
D: TRBD2; V: TRBV11-2; J: TRBJ2-5; size: few; CDR3: CASTHRGASGGEETQYF; DNA: TGTGCCAGCACCCACCGGGGAGCTAGCGGGGGCGAAGAGACCCAGTACTTC
D: TRBD2; V: TRBV6-4; J: TRBJ2-2; size: few; CDR3: CASSEVRGGQAGELFF; DNA: TGTGCCAGCAGTGAAGTGCGGGGGGGCCAAGCCGGGGAGCTGTTTTTT
D: -; V: TRBV9; J: TRBJ1-1; size: -; CDR3: CASSVGGTMNTEAFF; DNA: TGTGCCAGCAGCGTAGGGGGGACAATGAACACTGAAGCTTTCTTT
D: -; V: TRBV15; J: TRBJ1-5; size: few; CDR3: CATSLARGWGNQPQHF; DNA: TGTGCCACCAGCCTAGCTAGGGGATGGGGCAATCAGCCCCAGCATTTT
D: -; V: TRBV6-5; J: TRBJ1-1; size: many; CDR3: CASSYTGTNTEAFF; DNA: TGTGCCAGCAGTTATACAGGGACGAACACTGAAGCTTTCTTT
D: -; V: TRBV7-3; J: TRBJ2-1; size: -; CDR3: CASSLNGCDYYNEQFF; DNA: TGTGCCAGCAGCTTAAATGGTTGTGACTACTACAATGAGCAGTTCTTC
D: -; V: TRBV15; J: TRBJ1-1; size: -; CDR3: CATSRDSRPNTEAFF; DNA: TGTGCCACCAGCAGAGATAGCAGGCCGAACACTGAAGCTTTCTTT
D: TRBD1; V: TRBV28; J: TRBJ1-1; size: -; CDR3: CASRPGGPNTEAFF; DNA: TGTGCCAGCAGACCAGGGGGCCCGAACACTGAAGCTTTCTTT
D: -; V: TRBV7-2; J: TRBJ2-1; size: few; CDR3: CASSQRTDYYNEQFF; DNA: TGTGCCAGCAGCCAGAGGACAGATTACTACAATGAGCAGTTCTTC
D: TRBD1; V: TRBV28; J: TRBJ1-2; size: -; CDR3: CASSSLIWGMIQGQNYGYTF; DNA: TGTGCCAGCAGTTCCTTAATTTGGGGGATGATACAGGGGCAGAACTATGGCTACACCTTC
D: TRBD1; V: TRBV6-1; J: TRBJ1-5; size: many; CDR3: CASSGGTADSNQPQHF; DNA: TGTGCCAGCAGCGGGGGGACAGCCGATAGCAATCAGCCCCAGCATTTT
D: -; V: TRBV5-1; J: TRBJ2-2; size: few; CDR3: CASSSQDSGELFF; DNA: TGCGCCAGCAGCTCCCAGGATTCCGGGGAGCTGTTTTTT
D: -; V: TRBV18; J: TRBJ1-1; size: many; CDR3: CASSPQNGNTEAFF; DNA: TGTGCCAGCTCACCCCAGAACGGGAACACTGAAGCTTTCTTT
D: -; V: TRBV27; J: TRBJ2-1; size: -; CDR3: CASATPPFYNEQFF; DNA: TGTGCCAGCGCAACCCCCCCTTTCTACAATGAGCAGTTCTTC
D: TRBD1; V: TRBV18; J: TRBJ1-5; size: -; CDR3: CASSPGQLNQPQHF; DNA: TGTGCCAGCTCACCGGGACAGTTAAATCAGCCCCAGCATTTT
D: -; V: TRBV6-1; J: TRBJ2-1; size: few; CDR3: CASSTRTTGKEQFF; DNA: TGTGCCAGCAGTACGCGGACGACCGGCAAGGAGCAGTTCTTC
D: -; V: TRBV7-9; J: TRBJ1-3; size: few; CDR3: CASSLAPTSGNTIYF; DNA: TGTGCCAGCAGCTTAGCTCCGACCTCTGGAAACACCATATATTTT
D: TRBD1; V: TRBV20-1; J: TRBJ1-2; size: few; CDR3: CSARQGARGGYTF; DNA: TGCAGTGCTAGACAGGGGGCAAGAGGTGGCTACACCTTC
D: TRBD2; V: TRBV20-1; J: TRBJ2-4; size: many; CDR3: CSARDLSGGAGGNIQYF; DNA: TGCAGTGCTAGAGATCTCAGCGGGGGGGCGGGGGGAAACATTCAGTACTTC
D: -; V: TRBV5-1; J: TRBJ1-6; size: -; CDR3: CASSLNSQGGDSPLHF; DNA: TGCGCCAGCAGCTTGAATTCTCAGGGAGGGGATTCACCCCTCCACTTT
D: TRBD2; V: TRBV27; J: TRBJ2-5; size: -; CDR3: CASSLDSGGQTQYF; DNA: TGTGCCAGCAGTTTGGATAGCGGGGGACAGACCCAGTACTTC
D: -; V: TRBV9; J: TRBJ2-1; size: -; CDR3: CASSGFDEQFF; DNA: TGTGCCAGCAGCGGATTCGATGAGCAGTTCTTC
D: -; V: TRBV10-3; J: TRBJ1-2; size: -; CDR3: CAISESGGPGPF; DNA: TGTGCCATCAGTGAGTCTGGGGGCCCCGGGCCCTTC
D: -; V: TRBV12-3/TRBV12-4; J: TRBJ1-4; size: few; CDR3: CASTSRDRREKLFF; DNA: TGTGCCAGCACCTCGAGGGACCGCCGGGAAAAACTGTTTTTT
D: -; V: TRBV5-1; J: TRBJ2-3; size: few; CDR3: CASRETGYLGDTQYF; DNA: TGCGCCAGCAGGGAAACAGGGTACTTGGGAGATACGCAGTATTTT
D: -; V: TRBV6-5; J: TRBJ2-1; size: many; CDR3: CASNRGNEQFF; DNA: TGTGCCAGCAACCGAGGGAATGAGCAGTTCTTC
D: TRBD2; V: TRBV4-3; J: TRBJ2-1; size: many; CDR3: CASSQDGTSAYNEQFF; DNA: TGCGCCAGCAGCCAAGATGGGACTAGCGCCTACAATGAGCAGTTCTTC
D: -; V: TRBV5-1; J: TRBJ2-1; size: few; CDR3: CASSLDGGVLEEQFF; DNA: TGCGCCAGCAGCTTGGATGGCGGGGTGTTAGAGGAGCAGTTCTTC
D: TRBD1; V: TRBV7-6; J: TRBJ2-7; size: few; CDR3: CASSPGTGQQQYF; DNA: TGTGCCAGCAGCCCAGGGACAGGTCAGCAGCAGTACTTC
D: -; V: TRBV6-5; J: TRBJ2-7; size: few; CDR3: CASSYSVGSSYEQYF; DNA: TGTGCCAGCAGTTACTCGGTAGGGAGTTCCTACGAGCAGTACTTC
D: -; V: TRBV6-2/TRBV6-3; J: TRBJ2-7; size: many; CDR3: CASSQLYYEQYF; DNA: TGTGCCAGCAGTCAACTCTATTACGAGCAGTACTTC
D: -; V: TRBV5-4; J: TRBJ2-1; size: many; CDR3: CASSLDANEQFF; DNA: TGTGCCAGCAGCTTAGACGCAAATGAGCAGTTCTTC
D: -; V: TRBV7-2; J: TRBJ2-7; size: many; CDR3: CASSLGGDSYEQYF; DNA: TGTGCCAGCAGCTTAGGCGGGGACTCCTACGAGCAGTACTTC
D: TRBD2; V: TRBV4-1; J: TRBJ2-1; size: few; CDR3: CASSSSGARFF; DNA: TGCGCCAGCAGCTCCAGCGGGGCGAGGTTCTTC